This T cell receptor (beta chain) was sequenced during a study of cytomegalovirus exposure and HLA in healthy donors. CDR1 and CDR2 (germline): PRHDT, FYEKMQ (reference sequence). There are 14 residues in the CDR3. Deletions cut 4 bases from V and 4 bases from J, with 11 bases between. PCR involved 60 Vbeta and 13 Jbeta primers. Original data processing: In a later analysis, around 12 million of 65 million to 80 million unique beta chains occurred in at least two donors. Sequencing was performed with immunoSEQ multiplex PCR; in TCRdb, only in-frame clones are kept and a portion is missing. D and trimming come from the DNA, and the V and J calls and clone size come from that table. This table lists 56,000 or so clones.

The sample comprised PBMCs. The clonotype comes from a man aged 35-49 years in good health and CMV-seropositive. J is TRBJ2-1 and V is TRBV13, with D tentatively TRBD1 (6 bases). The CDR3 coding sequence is TGTGCCAGCAGCTCGCGGACAGATTACAATGAGCAGTTCTTC. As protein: CASSSRTDYNEQFF.